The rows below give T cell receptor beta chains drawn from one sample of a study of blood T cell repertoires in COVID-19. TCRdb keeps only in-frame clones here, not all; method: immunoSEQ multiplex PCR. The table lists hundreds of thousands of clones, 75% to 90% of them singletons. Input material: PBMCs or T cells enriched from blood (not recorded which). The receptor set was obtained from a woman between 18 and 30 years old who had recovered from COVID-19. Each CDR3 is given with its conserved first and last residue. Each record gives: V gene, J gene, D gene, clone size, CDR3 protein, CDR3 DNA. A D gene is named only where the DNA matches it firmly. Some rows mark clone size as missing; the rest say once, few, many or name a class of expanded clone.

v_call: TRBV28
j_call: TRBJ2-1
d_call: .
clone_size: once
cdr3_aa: CASSFPGIYNEQFF
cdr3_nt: TGTGCCAGCAGTTTCCCGGGGATCTACAATGAGCAGTTCTTC

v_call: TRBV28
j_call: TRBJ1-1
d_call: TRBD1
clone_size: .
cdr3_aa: CASSLFPGQGRTEAFF
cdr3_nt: TGTGCCAGCAGTTTATTCCCGGGACAGGGACGCACTGAAGCTTTCTTT

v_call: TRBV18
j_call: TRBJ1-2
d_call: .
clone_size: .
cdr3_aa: CASSREVNYGYTF
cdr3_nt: TGTGCCAGCTCACGGGAGGTTAACTATGGCTACACCTTC

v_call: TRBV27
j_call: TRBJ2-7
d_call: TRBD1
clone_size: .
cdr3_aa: CASTSFAGGYEQYF
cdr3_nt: TGTGCCAGCACCTCATTTGCAGGGGGCTACGAGCAGTACTTC

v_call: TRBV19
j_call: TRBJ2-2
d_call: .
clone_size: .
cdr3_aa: CASSILGDTGELFF
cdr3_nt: TGTGCCAGTAGTATACTCGGGGACACCGGGGAGCTGTTTTTT

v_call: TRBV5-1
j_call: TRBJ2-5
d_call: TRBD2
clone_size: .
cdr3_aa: CASSPRAAGGGPQETQYF
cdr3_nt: TGCGCCAGCAGCCCCCGGGCGGCTGGCGGGGGGCCCCAAGAGACCCAGTACTTC

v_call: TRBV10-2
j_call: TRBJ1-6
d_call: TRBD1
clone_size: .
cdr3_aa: CASRPPQDRCNSPLHF
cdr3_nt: TGCGCCAGCAGGCCCCCACAGGACAGGTGTAATTCACCCCTCCACTTT

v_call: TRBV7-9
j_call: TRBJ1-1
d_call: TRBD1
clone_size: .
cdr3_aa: CASAGGKANTEAFF
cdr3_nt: TGTGCCAGCGCAGGGGGCAAGGCGAACACTGAAGCTTTCTTT

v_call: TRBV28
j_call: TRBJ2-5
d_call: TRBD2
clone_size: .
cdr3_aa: CASSWTSGGSGTQYF
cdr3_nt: TGTGCCAGCAGTTGGACTAGCGGGGGTAGCGGGACCCAGTACTTC

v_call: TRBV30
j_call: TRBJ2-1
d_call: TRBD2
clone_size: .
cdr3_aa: CAWNRERGVYNEQFF
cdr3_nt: TGTGCCTGGAACAGGGAGCGGGGGGTTTACAATGAGCAGTTCTTC

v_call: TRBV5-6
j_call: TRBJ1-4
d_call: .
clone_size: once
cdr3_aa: CASRAGNEKLFF
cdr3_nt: TGTGCCAGCCGGGCGGGGAATGAAAAACTGTTTTTT

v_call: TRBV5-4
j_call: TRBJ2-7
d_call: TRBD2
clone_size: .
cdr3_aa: CASSKGTSGGGYEQYF
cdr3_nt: TGTGCCAGCAGCAAAGGGACTAGCGGGGGGGGCTACGAGCAGTACTTC

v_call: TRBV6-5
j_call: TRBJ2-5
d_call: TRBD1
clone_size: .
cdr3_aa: CASSYPGQGETQYF
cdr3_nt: TGTGCCAGCAGTTACCCGGGACAGGGAGAGACCCAGTACTTC

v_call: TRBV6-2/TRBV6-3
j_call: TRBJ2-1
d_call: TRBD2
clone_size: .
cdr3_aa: CASSYNIGVAGDNEQFF
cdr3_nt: TGTGCCAGCAGTTACAATATCGGGGTAGCGGGGGACAATGAGCAGTTCTTC

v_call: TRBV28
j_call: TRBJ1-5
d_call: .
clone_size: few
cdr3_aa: CASGLGGTHSNQPQHF
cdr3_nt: TGTGCCAGCGGCTTGGGGGGTACTCATAGCAATCAGCCCCAGCATTTT

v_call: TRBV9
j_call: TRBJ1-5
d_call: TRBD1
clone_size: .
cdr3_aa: CASSTGQGGNQPQHF
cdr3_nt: TGTGCCAGCAGCACCGGACAGGGTGGCAATCAGCCCCAGCATTTT

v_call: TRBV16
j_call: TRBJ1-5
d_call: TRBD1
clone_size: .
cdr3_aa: CASSQMGTGWSNQPQHF
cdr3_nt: TGTGCCAGCAGCCAAATGGGGACAGGGTGGAGCAATCAGCCCCAGCATTTT

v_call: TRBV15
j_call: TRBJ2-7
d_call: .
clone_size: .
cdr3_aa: CATSAGSSYEQYF
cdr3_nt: TGTGCCACCAGCGCGGGAAGCTCCTACGAGCAGTACTTC

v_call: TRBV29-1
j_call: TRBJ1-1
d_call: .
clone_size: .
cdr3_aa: CSVGGAGMNTEAFF
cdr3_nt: TGCAGCGTGGGGGGGGCAGGGATGAACACTGAAGCTTTCTTT

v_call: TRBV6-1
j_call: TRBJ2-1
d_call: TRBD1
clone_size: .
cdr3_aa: CASSDHDRGRPYNEQFF
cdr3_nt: TGTGCCAGCAGTGATCATGACAGGGGTCGGCCCTACAATGAGCAGTTCTTC

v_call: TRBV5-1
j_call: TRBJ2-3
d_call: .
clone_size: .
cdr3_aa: CASSLSPSHTDTQYF
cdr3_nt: TGCGCCAGCAGCTTGAGTCCTAGCCACACAGATACGCAGTATTTT

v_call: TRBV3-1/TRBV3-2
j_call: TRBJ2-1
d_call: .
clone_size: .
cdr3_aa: CASSLGQYNEQFF
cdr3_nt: TGTGCCAGCAGCCTCGGACAGTACAATGAGCAGTTCTTC

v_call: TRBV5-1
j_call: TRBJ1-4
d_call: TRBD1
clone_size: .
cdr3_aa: CASSPGGTGNEKLFF
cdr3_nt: TGCGCCAGCAGCCCGGGAGGGACAGGGAACGAAAAACTGTTTTTT

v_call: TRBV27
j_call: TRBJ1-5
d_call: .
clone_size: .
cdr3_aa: CASSLSAGGGNQPQHF
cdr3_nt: TGTGCCAGCAGTTTATCGGCGGGTGGCGGCAATCAGCCCCAGCATTTT

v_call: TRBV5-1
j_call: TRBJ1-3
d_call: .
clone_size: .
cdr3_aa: CASSLGPEGSGNTIYF
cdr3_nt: TGCGCCAGCAGCTTGGGGCCCGAGGGCTCTGGAAACACCATATATTTT

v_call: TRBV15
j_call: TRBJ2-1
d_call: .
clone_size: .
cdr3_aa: CATSRGGGYNEQFF
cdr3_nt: TGTGCCACCAGCAGAGGAGGAGGCTACAATGAGCAGTTCTTC

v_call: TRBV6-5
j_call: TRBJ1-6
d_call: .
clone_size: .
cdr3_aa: CASSYSNGADPLHF
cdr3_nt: TGTGCCAGCAGTTACTCGAATGGGGCAGACCCCCTCCACTTT

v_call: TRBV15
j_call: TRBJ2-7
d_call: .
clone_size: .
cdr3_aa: CATSRGITGTNYEQYF
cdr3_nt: TGTGCCACCAGCAGAGGCATCACCGGGACAAACTACGAGCAGTACTTC

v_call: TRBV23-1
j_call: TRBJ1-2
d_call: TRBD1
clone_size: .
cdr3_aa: CASSRGDRGHHGYTF
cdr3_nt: TGCGCCAGCAGTCGCGGGGACAGGGGCCACCATGGCTACACCTTC

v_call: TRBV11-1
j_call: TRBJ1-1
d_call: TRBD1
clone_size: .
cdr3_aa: CASSSRTGGTEAFF
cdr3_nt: TGTGCCAGCAGCTCCCGGACAGGGGGGACTGAAGCTTTCTTT

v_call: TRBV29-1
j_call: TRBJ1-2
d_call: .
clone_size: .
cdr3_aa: CSVEPRQASSYGYTF
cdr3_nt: TGCAGCGTTGAACCGCGACAGGCATCTTCCTATGGCTACACCTTC

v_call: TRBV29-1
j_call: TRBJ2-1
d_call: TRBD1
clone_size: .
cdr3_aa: CSVGQGSYNEQFF
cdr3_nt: TGCAGCGTGGGACAGGGGTCCTACAATGAGCAGTTCTTC

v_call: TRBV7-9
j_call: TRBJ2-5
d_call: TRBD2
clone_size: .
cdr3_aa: CASSRAGGGETQYF
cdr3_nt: TGTGCCAGCAGCAGAGCGGGGGGAGGAGAGACCCAGTACTTC

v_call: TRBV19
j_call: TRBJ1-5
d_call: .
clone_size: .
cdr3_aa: CASSIELAAGPSNQPQHF
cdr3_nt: TGTGCCAGTAGTATAGAATTAGCGGCAGGACCCAGCAATCAGCCCCAGCATTTT

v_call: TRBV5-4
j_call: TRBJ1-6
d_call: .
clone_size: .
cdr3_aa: CASSSRTQGTYNSPLHF
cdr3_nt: TGTGCCAGCAGCTCCAGAACACAGGGCACCTATAATTCACCCCTCCACTTT

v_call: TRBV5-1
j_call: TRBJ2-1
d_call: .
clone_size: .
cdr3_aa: CASSLTIRPGGRNDNEQFF
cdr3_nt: TGCGCCAGCAGCCTAACAATCCGCCCCGGGGGACGAAACGACAATGAGCAGTTCTTC

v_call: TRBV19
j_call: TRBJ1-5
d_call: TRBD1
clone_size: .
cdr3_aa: CASSPSGGWNQPQHF
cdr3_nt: TGTGCCAGTAGTCCCTCAGGGGGTTGGAATCAGCCCCAGCATTTT

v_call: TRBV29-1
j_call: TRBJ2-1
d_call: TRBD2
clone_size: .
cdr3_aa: CSVGTPGSGGVEQFF
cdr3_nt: TGCAGCGTTGGCACCCCTGGTAGCGGGGGCGTTGAGCAGTTCTTC

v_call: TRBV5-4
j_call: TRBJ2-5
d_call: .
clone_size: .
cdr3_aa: CASSSGGWETQYF
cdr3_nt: TGTGCCAGCAGCTCAGGGGGGTGGGAGACCCAGTACTTC

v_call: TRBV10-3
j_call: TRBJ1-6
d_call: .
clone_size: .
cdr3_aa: CAISRELNSPLHF
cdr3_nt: TGTGCCATCAGCCGGGAGTTAAATTCACCCCTCCACTTT

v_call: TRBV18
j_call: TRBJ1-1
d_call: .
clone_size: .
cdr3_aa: CASSPPSFVEAFF
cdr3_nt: TGTGCCAGCTCACCACCTTCTTTTGTTGAAGCTTTCTTT

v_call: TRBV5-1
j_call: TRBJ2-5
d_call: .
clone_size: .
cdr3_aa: CASSSLGGGETQYF
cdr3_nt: TGCGCCAGCAGCTCCCTTGGGGGCGGGGAGACCCAGTACTTC

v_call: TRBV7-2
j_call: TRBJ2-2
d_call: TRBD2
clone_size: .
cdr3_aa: CASSGRVTSGDRPGELFF
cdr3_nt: TGTGCCAGCAGCGGGCGAGTAACTAGCGGGGACCGCCCCGGGGAGCTGTTTTTT

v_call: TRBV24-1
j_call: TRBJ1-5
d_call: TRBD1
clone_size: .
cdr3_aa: CATSDPTGSNQPQHF
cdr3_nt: TGTGCCACCAGTGACCCGACAGGGAGCAATCAGCCCCAGCATTTT

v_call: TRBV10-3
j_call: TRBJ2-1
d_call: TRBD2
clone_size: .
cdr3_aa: CAIRRTSGENEQFF
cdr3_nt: TGTGCCATCAGAAGGACTAGTGGGGAGAATGAGCAGTTCTTC

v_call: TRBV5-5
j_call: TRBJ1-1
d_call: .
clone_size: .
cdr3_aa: CASSLGSDTEAFF
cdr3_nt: TGTGCCAGCAGCTTGGGGTCAGACACTGAAGCTTTCTTT

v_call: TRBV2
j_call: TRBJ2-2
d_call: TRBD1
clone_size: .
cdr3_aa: CASSSPRQGALLGTGELFF
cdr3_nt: TGTGCCAGCAGCTCCCCCCGGCAGGGGGCCCTTTTGGGGACCGGGGAGCTGTTTTTT